The entry below gives a single TCR beta chain sequence along with its context. As yet, its antigen is unknown. Barcoded TCR alpha and TCR beta cDNA libraries with UMIs came from 5'RACE using constant-segment primers. From the 5' RACE reads, TCRdb called clonotypes with MiXCR, one entry per CDR3 protein. The sample records nearly 200,000 distinct CDR3 sequences, roughly 18% being singletons. Germline CDR1 reads DFQATT; CDR2 reads SNEGSKA (reference sequence). Trimming cost V 1 base and J 3 bases, with 13 bases left between them. This CDR3 has 15 amino acids. The data derive from a study of T-cell memory formation after mild COVID-19. Points from the study as a whole: CD4+ clones that contracted lay mainly in CM and EM; CD8+ ones lay in EMRA. Clones shrinking from day 15 to 85 showed even CD4/CD8 mixes; later expanders tilted CD4+.

Sequencing was done on a sample of PBMCs or a T cell subset sorted from them (not recorded which). The sequence was collected from an adult woman who had mild COVID-19 (a few samples of this study predate the infection). Cell type and time point are not known. This chain links TRBV20-1 with TRBJ2-1, with D perhaps TRBD2 (5 bases). CDR3 residues: CSARGGSGIYNEQFF. Here the CDR3 DNA reads TGCAGTGCTAGAGGAGGCAGCGGAATCTACAATGAGCAGTTCTTC.